The next 18 T cell receptor beta chains were all read from a single sample in a study of CD8 T cells in Susac syndrome. RNA in amounts of roughly 0.5 to 1 ug was reverse transcribed with random hexamers. TCRdb independently ran MiXCR on the immunoSEQ multiplex PCR reads; one entry per CDR3 protein. The sample carries 110,000 or so distinct CDR3 sequences, around 93% recorded once. The sample was CD8+ T cells from PBMCs. These receptors all stem from a human donor in good health.

This clonotype appeared a single time. The DNA of the CDR3 is TGCGCCAGCAGTGATGTTCCAGGGGGCAACACCGGGGAGCTGTTTTTT. This encodes CASSDVPGGNTGELFF. This sequence joins TRBV10-2 and TRBJ2-2; 8 bases agree with TRBD1. The CDR3 covers 16 residues. The germline V gene encodes CDR1 WSHSY and CDR2 SAAADI. The V gene end was trimmed by 3 bases and the J gene end by 2 bases; junction bases not matched to a gene: 5.

J is TRBJ2-4 and V is TRBV6-2 or TRBV6-3; the D gene is possibly TRBD2 (5 bases). This CDR3 is built from 18 residues. V lost 5 bases and J 0 bases, leaving 20 bases between the germline ends. Germline CDR1 reads MNHEY; CDR2 reads SVGEGT. Here the CDR3 DNA reads TGTGCCAGCAGTCCAAGCCCGGGATCCACTTTAGCCAAAAACATTCAGTACTTC. It translates to CASSPSPGSTLAKNIQYF.

The CDR3: CSARPRGIGYGYTF. For the CDR3, the DNA is TGCAGTGCTAGACCTCGTGGGATCGGCTATGGCTACACCTTC. The chain has TRBV20-1 and TRBJ1-2, with D uncertain. V was trimmed by 2 bases and J by 4 bases, leaving 14 bases between them. CDR3 length: 14 amino acids. Looked up from germline, CDR1 is DFQATT and CDR2 is SNEGSKA (reference sequence).

This clonotype was observed a few times. J is TRBJ2-1 and V is TRBV30; D might be TRBD2 (6 bases). This CDR3 region has 15 residues. Trimming stripped 0 bases from V and 8 bases from J, with 17 bases between. The germline gives CDR1 GTSNPN, CDR2 SVGIG (reference sequence). CDR3 in DNA: TGTGCCTGGAGTGTACGGCCTGGAGGGAACGATGAGCAGTTCTTC. Protein sequence: CAWSVRPGGNDEQFF. Full variable domain (rest looked up from reference TRBV30 and TRBJ2-1): SQTIHQWPATLVQPVGSPLSLECTVEGTSNPNLYWYRQAAGRGLQLLFYSVGIGQISSEVPQNLSASRPQDRQFILSSKKLLLSDSGFYLCAWSVRPGGNDEQFFGPGTRLTVL.

This chain connects TRBV11-1 to TRBJ2-5; 8 bases fit TRBD1. Unmatched junction bases numbered 9, after V lost 5 bases and J lost 7 bases. Germline V gene data show CDR1 as SGHAT and CDR2 as FQDESV (reference sequence). This CDR3 comprises 14 residues. The CDR3: CASSDDRGGRTQYF. Here the CDR3 DNA reads TGTGCCAGCAGCGATGACAGGGGAGGTCGGACCCAGTACTTC.

The chain recombines TRBV5-4 with TRBJ2-7, with D unresolved. The CDR3 has 13 residues. Germline loops: CDR1 SGHNT, CDR2 YYREEE (reference sequence). V gave up 0 bases and J gave up 0 bases, with 4 bases separating them. CDR3 loop: CASSLVGSYEQYF. Written as DNA, the CDR3 is TGTGCCAGCAGCTTGGTCGGCTCCTACGAGCAGTACTTC.

The chain links TRBV11-2 to TRBJ2-4; 8 nucleotides agree with TRBD1. The CDR3 is 13 amino acids. Germline CDR1 and CDR2: SGHAT and FQNNGV. V lost 5 bases and J lost 8; bases outside the gene matches: 5. The DNA for the CDR3 is TGTGCCAGCAGCGGACAGGGTTCGGACATTCAGTACTTC. Its protein product is CASSGQGSDIQYF.

V is TRBV4-3 and J is TRBJ2-7; either TRBD1 or TRBD2 may fit D (6 bases each). The germline V and J ends were trimmed by 0 bases and 1 base, with 19 bases remaining between them. CDR1 is LGHNA and CDR2 is YSLEER in the germline V gene. The CDR3 is made up of 18 amino acids. The chain's CDR3 is CASSQERGLDSLSYEQYF. Written as DNA, the CDR3 is TGCGCCAGCAGCCAAGAGAGGGGACTGGACAGTTTATCCTACGAGCAGTACTTC.

V is TRBV12-3 or TRBV12-4 and J is TRBJ2-3, with 9 bases identical to TRBD2. This CDR3 has 16 amino acids. Germline trimming cut 5 bases from V and 0 bases from J; bases unmatched to any gene: 6. CDR3 region: CASSPRTSVSTDTQYF. CDR3 in DNA: TGTGCCAGCAGTCCCCGGACTAGCGTCAGCACAGATACGCAGTATTTT.

This rearrangement joins TRBV6-1 to TRBJ1-5, with no clear D. The CDR3 sequence is 13 residues long. Trimming cost V 0 bases and J 13 bases, with 13 bases left between them. From germline, CDR1 is MNHNS and CDR2 SASEGT. The CDR3 sequence: CASSEAYEGIQHF. The CDR3 DNA reads as TGTGCCAGCAGTGAAGCGTACGAAGGGATACAGCATTTT.

This chain links TRBV20-1 with TRBJ1-5, with 10 bases identical to TRBD1. The CDR3 extends over 15 amino acids. Germline V lookup: CDR1 DFQATT, CDR2 SNEGSKA (reference sequence). V lost 0 bases and J lost 7; bases outside the gene matches: 6. The CDR3: CSAREPGQGNQPQHF. As DNA, the CDR3 is TGCAGTGCTAGAGAACCGGGACAGGGGAACCAGCCCCAGCATTTT.

Details on this clonotype: In this CDR3 the conserved last residue, phenylalanine or tryptophan, is missing, so a read error is likely. V usage is TRBV7-9 and J usage is TRBJ1-1, with D tentatively TRBD1 (5 bases). Trimming stripped 0 bases from V and 4 bases from J, with 12 bases between. Germline CDR1 and CDR2: SEHNR and FQNEAQ (reference sequence). This CDR3 has 15 amino acids. The DNA of the CDR3 is TGTGCCAGCAGCTTAGCGGAGGGGCTGAGCACTGAAGCTTTCTTG. Translating gives CASSLAEGLSTEAFL.

The V and J genes are TRBV3-1 and TRBJ2-7; no reliable D call. V lost 0 bases and J 0 bases, leaving 12 bases between the germline ends. Per the germline V gene, CDR1 is LGHDT and CDR2 is YNNKEL (reference sequence). The CDR3 runs to 16 residues. The CDR3 spells CASSQDWKVSSYEQYF. Here the CDR3 DNA reads TGTGCCAGCAGCCAAGATTGGAAGGTCAGCTCCTACGAGCAGTACTTC.

This chain connects TRBV11-3 to TRBJ2-3; the match to TRBD1 covers 7 bases. Per the germline V gene, CDR1 is SGHNT and CDR2 is YENEEA. Trimming took 0 bases from V and 6 from J; bases not matched to a gene: 6. The CDR3 consists of 15 residues. The CDR3 nucleotides are TGTGCCAGCAGCTTAGATTCGACAGGGATGGATACGCAGTATTTT. Translating it yields CASSLDSTGMDTQYF.

The chain employs TRBV7-2 and TRBJ2-5; 8 bases agree with TRBD2. J lost 4 bases, V lost 8 bases, and 18 bases had no gene match. CDR1 and CDR2 from the germline V gene are SGHTA and FQGNSA. This CDR3 has 17 residues. The CDR3 DNA sequence: TGTGCCAGCGCGGTTGGGAGCGGGAGTATCCTAAGAGAGACCCAGTACTTC. This encodes CASAVGSGSILRETQYF.

This clonotype was seen just once. V usage is TRBV7-9 and J usage is TRBJ1-6, with D perhaps TRBD1 (5 bases). The germline CDR1 and CDR2 sequences are SEHNR and FQNEAQ (reference sequence). V was shortened by 6 bases and J by 7 bases, with 16 bases between the two germline ends. This CDR3 has 15 residues. DNA for the CDR3: TGTGCCAGCAGTTGGGGGTCGGGGTCCAATTCACCCCTCCACTTT. Amino acids: CASSWGSGSNSPLHF.

The chain has TRBV18 and TRBJ2-7; D gene ambiguous. The V end lost 2 bases, the J end lost 5 bases, and 7 bases lay between the germline ends. The CDR3 is 12 residues long. CDR1 is KGHSH, CDR2 LQKENI, per germline. The CDR3 reads CASSPKSNEQYF. CDR3 in DNA: TGTGCCAGCTCACCAAAATCCAACGAGCAGTACTTC. The full variable domain, with the rest looked up from reference TRBV18 and TRBJ2-7, is NAGVMQNPRHLVRRRGQEARLRCSPMKGHSHVYWYRQLPEEGLKFMVYLQKENIIDESGMPKERFSAEFPKEGPSILRIQQVVRGDSAAYFCASSPKSNEQYFGPGTRLTVT.

The chain recombines TRBV10-3 with TRBJ2-1, with no clear D. The CDR3 is made up of 14 amino acids. V lost 0 bases to trimming and J lost 4 bases, with 7 bases between them. Germline CDR1 is ENHRY and CDR2 is SYGVKD. The CDR3 DNA reads as TGTGCCATCAGTGAGTCCACTACTTACAATGAGCAGTTCTTC. It translates to CAISESTTYNEQFF.